This T cell receptor (beta chain) stems from a study of technical replicates of blood from several donors. The CDR3 is 13 amino acids. Trimming shortened V by 2 bases and J by 5 bases, and 9 bases separated the two germline ends. Germline CDR1 is LNHNV and CDR2 is YYDKDF (reference sequence). The assay was immunoSEQ multiplex PCR, and TCRdb's table has in-frame clones only and misses some. The sample shows about 73,000 clones, 90% of them seen only once. This chain joins TRBV15 and TRBJ2-5; D might be TRBD1 (6 bases). The sample consisted of PBMCs. This TCR was recovered from a human donor in good health. Some clones in this sample may be carry-over from other donors' samples. This CDR3 reads CATSRQGSETQYF. CDR3 nucleotides: TGTGCCACCAGCAGACAGGGGTCGGAGACCCAGTACTTC.